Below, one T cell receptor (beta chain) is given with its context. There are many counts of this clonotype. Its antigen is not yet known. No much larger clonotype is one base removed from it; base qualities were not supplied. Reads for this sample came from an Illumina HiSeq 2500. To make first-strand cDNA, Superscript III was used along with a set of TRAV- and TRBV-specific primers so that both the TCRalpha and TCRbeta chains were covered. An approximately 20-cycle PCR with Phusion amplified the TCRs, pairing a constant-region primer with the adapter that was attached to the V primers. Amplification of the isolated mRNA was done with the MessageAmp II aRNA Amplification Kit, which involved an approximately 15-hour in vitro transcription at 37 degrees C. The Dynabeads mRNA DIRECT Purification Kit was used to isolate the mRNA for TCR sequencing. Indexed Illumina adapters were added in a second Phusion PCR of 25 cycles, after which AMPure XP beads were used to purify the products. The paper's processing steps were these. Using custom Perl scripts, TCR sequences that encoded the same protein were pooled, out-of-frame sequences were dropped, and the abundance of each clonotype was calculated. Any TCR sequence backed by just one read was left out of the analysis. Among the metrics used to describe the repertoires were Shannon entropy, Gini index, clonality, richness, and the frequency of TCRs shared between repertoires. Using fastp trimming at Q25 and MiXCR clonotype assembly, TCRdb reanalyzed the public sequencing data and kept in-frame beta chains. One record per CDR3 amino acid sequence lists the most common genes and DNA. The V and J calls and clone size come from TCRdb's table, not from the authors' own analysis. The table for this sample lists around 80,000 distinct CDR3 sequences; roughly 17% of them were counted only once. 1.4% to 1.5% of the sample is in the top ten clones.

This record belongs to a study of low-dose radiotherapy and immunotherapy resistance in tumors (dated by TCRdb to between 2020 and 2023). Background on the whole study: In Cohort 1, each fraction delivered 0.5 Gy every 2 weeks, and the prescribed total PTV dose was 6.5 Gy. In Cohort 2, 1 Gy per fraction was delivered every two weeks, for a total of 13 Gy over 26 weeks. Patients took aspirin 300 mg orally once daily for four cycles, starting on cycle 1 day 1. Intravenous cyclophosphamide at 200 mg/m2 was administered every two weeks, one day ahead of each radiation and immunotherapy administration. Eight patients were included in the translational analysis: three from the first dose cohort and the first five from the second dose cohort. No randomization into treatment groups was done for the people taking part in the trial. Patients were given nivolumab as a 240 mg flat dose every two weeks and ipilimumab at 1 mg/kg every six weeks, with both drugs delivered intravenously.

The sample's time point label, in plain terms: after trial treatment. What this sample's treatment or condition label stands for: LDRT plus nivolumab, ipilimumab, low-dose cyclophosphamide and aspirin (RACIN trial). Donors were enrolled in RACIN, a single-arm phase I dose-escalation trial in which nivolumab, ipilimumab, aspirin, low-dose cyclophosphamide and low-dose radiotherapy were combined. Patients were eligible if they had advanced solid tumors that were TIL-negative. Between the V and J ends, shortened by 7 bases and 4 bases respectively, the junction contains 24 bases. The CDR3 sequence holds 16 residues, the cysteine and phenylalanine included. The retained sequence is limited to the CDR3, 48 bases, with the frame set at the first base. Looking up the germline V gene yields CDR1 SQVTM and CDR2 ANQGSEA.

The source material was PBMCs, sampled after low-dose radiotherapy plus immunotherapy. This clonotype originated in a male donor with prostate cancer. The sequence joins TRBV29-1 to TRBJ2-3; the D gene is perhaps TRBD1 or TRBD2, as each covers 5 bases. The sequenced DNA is TGCAGCGCTGCCGGGGCAGCCACCCTAGTGGCAGATACGCAGTATTTT. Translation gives CSAAGAATLVADTQYF.